This T cell receptor (beta chain) is from a study of Graves' ophthalmopathy and Graves' hyperthyroidism. Findings and limits, study-wide: Blood also contained most of the expanded thyroid clonotypes above 0.001 frequency. The model's prediction of ophthalmopathy progression had 70.59% sensitivity and around 77% specificity. Classification of ophthalmopathy versus stable hyperthyroidism by a 13-signature model yielded approximately 90% sensitivity and just under 83% specificity.

The study amplified TCR beta CDR3 regions using RNA transcripts. HTBI primers were employed in first-round RT-PCR, then a second-round multiplex PCR followed. One entry per CDR3 protein results from TCRdb running MiXCR on the multiplex PCR reads. The table shows hundreds of thousands of distinct CDR3 sequences, with 35% to 50% occurring only once. Excluded: other autoimmune disease, uncontrolled infection, pregnancy or lactation. The table lists this clonotype with many counts. The target antigen is unknown. Germline V gene lookup returns CDR1 ENHRY and CDR2 SYGVKD. This CDR3 spans 14 amino acids. The junction had 2 bases not matched to a gene; V was cut back by 6 bases and J by 1 base.

Sequencing was carried out using peripheral blood. This TCR was recovered from an adult man with Graves' ophthalmopathy. The chain recombines TRBV10-3 with TRBJ2-7; 11 bases are shared with TRBD2. CDR3 nucleotides: TGTGCCATCAGACTAGCGGGAGATTCCTACGAGCAGTACTTC. Translation gives CAIRLAGDSYEQYF.